This T cell receptor (beta chain) stems from a study of vaccination effects on CD4 cells after COVID-19. Study as a whole: Participants got two doses of BNT162b2 or mRNA-1273 vaccine. Whole-study findings and limits: Infection-derived and vaccine-derived clones contracted markedly late after vaccination. Healthy vaccine recipients' vaccine-induced clones were almost all SARS-CoV-2 mono-reactive.

Assay: immunoSEQ multiplex PCR; the TCRdb copy retains only in-frame clones and omits some. Of around 66,000 clones listed, 70% to 85% are singletons. Sequencing in the ViraFEST assay came after antigen-specific CD4+ T cells had been expanded with viral peptide pools, which were used to stimulate PBMC. Following an approximately 11-day culture, CD4+ T cells were purified. Prior SARS-CoV-2 infection was absent in the vaccine recipients, as shown by negative nucleocapsid antibodies. Wells each received around 2 million PBMC, cultured with around 9.6 IU/ml IL-2 and about 9 ug/ml peptides. This clone appeared a single time. Its antigen is unidentified. Germline V gene sequence: CDR1 MNHEY, CDR2 SVGAGI. V was trimmed by 6 bases and J by 1 base, leaving 9 bases between them. The CDR3 is 14 amino acids.

The V call is TRBV6-5, the J call TRBJ2-2; tentatively, D is TRBD1 (6 bases). The material sequenced was CD4+ T cells from PBMCs cultured with HCoV-OC43 spike peptides, taken before COVID-19 vaccination. Noted subset: HCoV-OC43 spike overlapping peptide pool stimulation. The clonotype originates from a human donor who received a COVID-19 vaccine. The CDR3: CASRAQGNTGELFF. The CDR3 DNA is TGTGCCAGCAGAGCACAGGGGAACACCGGGGAGCTGTTTTTT.